This T cell receptor (beta chain) was captured in a study of shared clonotypes between healthy human individuals. The method was immunoSEQ multiplex PCR; TCRdb's version includes in-frame clones alone and lacks a portion of them. Among hundreds of thousands of clones listed, approximately 96% were seen once. Naive CD8 cells, CD45RO-negative and positively selected for CCR7, excluded terminally differentiated effector memory CD45RA+ cells. A word on this clone: Its antigen is still unknown.

Germline CDR1 is MDHEN and CDR2 is SYDVKM. The V end was cut by 5 bases, the J end by 2 bases, with 7 bases between. The CDR3 has 12 residues. Study conclusions and caveats: An effect of sequencing depth on clonotype sharing among donors was expected.

The sequencing input was naive CD8+ T cells sorted from blood. This receptor was identified in a woman aged 25 to 45 in good health. The chain uses TRBV28 and TRBJ2-7, with D possibly matching TRBD2 (5 bases). The CDR3, as DNA: TGTGCCAGCAGTCGGGGTACCTACGAGCAGTACTTC. It codes for CASSRGTYEQYF.